The next 27 T cell receptor beta chains were all read from a single sample in a study of blood T cell repertoires in COVID-19. The assay was immunoSEQ multiplex PCR, and TCRdb's table has in-frame clones only and misses some. The table has 150,000 to 200,000 clones, around nine tenths seen once. Specimen: peripheral blood. Every receptor here comes from a human donor in a cohort sampled during active COVID-19.

The chain joins TRBV11-1 to TRBJ2-5; D not resolved. CDR1 and CDR2 (germline): SGHAT, FQDESV (reference sequence). There are 13 residues in the CDR3. V was clipped by 8 bases and J by 1 base, with 11 bases between them. CDR3 in amino acids: CASGPPSQETQYF. CDR3 nucleotide sequence: TGTGCCAGCGGCCCCCCCTCCCAAGAGACCCAGTACTTC.

This clone showed up just a few times. The chain is built from TRBV12-3 or TRBV12-4 and TRBJ2-7; no reliable D call. Trimming cost V 2 bases and J 3 bases, with 5 bases left between them. This CDR3 contains 12 residues. CDR3 sequence reads: CASSLNYYEQYF. The CDR3 region has the DNA TGTGCCAGCAGTTTAAATTACTACGAGCAGTACTTC.

The J gene is TRBJ1-3, the V gene TRBV7-9, with D perhaps matching TRBD1 (6 bases). Germline assignment: CDR1 SEHNR and CDR2 FQNEAQ (reference sequence). The CDR3 extends over 16 amino acids. The CDR3 nucleotides read TGTGCGAGCGGCCCCCACTACAGGGACTCTGGAAACACCATATATTTT. Translation: CASGPHYRDSGNTIYF. Together with reference TRBV7-9 and TRBJ1-3, the CDR3 gives the full variable domain: DTGVSQNPRHKITKRGQNVTFRCDPISEHNRLYWYRQTLGQGPEFLTYFQNEAQLEKSRLLSDRFSAERPKGSFSTLEIQRTEQGDSAMYLCASGPHYRDSGNTIYFGEGSWLTVV.

The J gene is TRBJ2-7, the V gene TRBV2, with TRBD2 matching over 8 bases. V lost 1 base to trimming and J lost 4 bases; unmatched junction nucleotides: 3. CDR1 and CDR2 from the germline V gene are SNHLY and FYNNEI. This CDR3 contains 14 residues. The CDR3 loop reads CASSEEPSGYEQYF. CDR3 bases: TGTGCCAGCAGTGAAGAGCCTAGCGGGTACGAGCAGTACTTC.

This clone was counted once. The chain joins TRBV5-6 to TRBJ1-4; D unclear. V gave up 2 bases and J gave up 4 bases, with 6 bases separating them. The CDR3 runs to 13 residues. Germline V gene data show CDR1 as SGHDT and CDR2 as YYEEEE. CDR3 nucleotide sequence: TGTGCCAGCAGCTTCAACGGTAATGAAAAACTGTTTTTT. As protein: CASSFNGNEKLFF.

The CDR3 coding sequence is TGTGCCAGCAGCATAGCGGGAGATTACGAGCAGTACTTC. Amino acids: CASSIAGDYEQYF. The chain recombines TRBV28 with TRBJ2-7; 9 bases align to TRBD2. Germline CDR1 and CDR2: MDHEN and SYDVKM. The CDR3 runs to 13 residues. V lost 6 bases and J lost 4; bases outside the gene matches: 4. Full variable domain (rest looked up from reference TRBV28 and TRBJ2-7): DVKVTQSSRYLVKRTGEKVFLECVQDMDHENMFWYRQDPGLGLRLIYFSYDVKMKEKGDIPEGYSVSREKKERFSLILESASTNQTSMYLCASSIAGDYEQYFGPGTRLTVT.

The chain combines TRBV4-2 with TRBJ1-2; possibly TRBD1 for D (6 bases). Between the trimmed V and J ends, which lost 1 base and 4 bases, there was a span of 16 bases. CDR1 is LGHNA and CDR2 is YNFKEQ in the germline V gene. There are 16 residues in the CDR3. CDR3 sequence (DNA): TGTGCCAGCAGCCAAGGGTGGACAGACCTCAGCTATGGCTACACCTTC. Protein product: CASSQGWTDLSYGYTF.

The chain recombines TRBV7-9 with TRBJ2-7, with D perhaps matching TRBD1 (6 bases). This CDR3 has 15 residues. Germline V gene sequence: CDR1 SEHNR, CDR2 FQNEAQ (reference sequence). V was pared by 1 base and J by 1 base, with 11 bases between. The CDR3 DNA follows: TGTGCCAGCAGCTTAGTCCAGGGGAGTTCCTACGAGCAGTACTTC. Protein product: CASSLVQGSSYEQYF.

V gene TRBV30 combines with J gene TRBJ1-2, with unresolved D. Germline CDR1 reads GTSNPN; CDR2 reads SVGIG (reference sequence). The CDR3 has 14 amino acids. Trimming shortened V by 1 base and J by 2 bases, and 11 bases separated the two germline ends. The CDR3 DNA reads TGTGCCTGGAGTGGAGAAGAGATCAACTATGGCTACACCTTC. Translation: CAWSGEEINYGYTF.

The chain combines TRBV2 with TRBJ2-7; tentative D call: TRBD1 (6 bases). This CDR3 region has 13 residues. Germline loops: CDR1 SNHLY, CDR2 FYNNEI. Trimming shortened V by 4 bases and J by 0 bases, and 7 bases separated the two germline ends. This chain's CDR3 is CASSGTVSYEQYF. In DNA form, the CDR3 reads TGTGCCAGCAGTGGGACAGTCTCCTACGAGCAGTACTTC.

This clone has just one count. The chain has TRBV7-9 and TRBJ2-7; perhaps TRBD1 as D (5 bases). The CDR3 runs 14 residues. Trimming removed 4 bases from V and 1 base from J, with 11 bases in between. The germline V gene has CDR1 SEHNR and CDR2 FQNEAQ (reference sequence). The CDR3 reads CASSSQGHSYEQYF. CDR3 in DNA: TGTGCCAGCAGCTCCCAGGGCCATTCCTACGAGCAGTACTTC.

This clone showed up just a few times. This chain uses TRBV19 with TRBJ1-5; the D gene is possibly TRBD1 (5 bases). The germline V gene encodes CDR1 LNHDA and CDR2 SQIVND (reference sequence). Trimming pared 6 bases from V and 7 bases from J, leaving 13 bases between. The CDR3 totals 13 residues. CDR3 residues: CASSARAPQPQHF. The CDR3 DNA follows: TGTGCCAGTAGCGCCAGGGCCCCGCAGCCCCAGCATTTT.

This clone was found a few times. V and J are TRBV11-3 and TRBJ2-1, with 10 nucleotides matching TRBD2. CDR3 length equals 20 residues. Germline-derived CDR1 and CDR2 are SGHNT and YENEEA. The V segment lost 8 bases and the J segment 0 bases; nucleotides outside the gene matches: 19. CDR3 sequence (DNA): TGTGCCAGCCAGGGGTATGGGAGACTAGCGGGTTCCGTCTCCTACAATGAGCAGTTCTTC. Residues: CASQGYGRLAGSVSYNEQFF. Full variable domain (rest looked up from reference TRBV11-3 and TRBJ2-1): EAGVVQSPRYKIIEKKQPVAFWCNPISGHNTLYWYLQNLGQGPELLIRYENEEAVDDSQLPKDRFSAERLKGVDSTLKIQPAELGDSAVYLCASQGYGRLAGSVSYNEQFFGPGTRLTVL.

The chain recombines TRBV11-2 with TRBJ2-7, with TRBD2 matching 13 bases. Trimming removed 5 bases from V and 0 bases from J; junction bases left unmatched: 4. This CDR3 is 16 amino acids long. Germline V CDR1 and CDR2: SGHAT, FQNNGV. In DNA, the CDR3 is TGTGCCAGCAGCACCTGGACTAGCGGGGGCTCCTACGAGCAGTACTTC. This sequence encodes CASSTWTSGGSYEQYF.

This chain uses TRBV18 with TRBJ1-1, with a weak D call TRBD1 (6 bases). The CDR3 is 14 residues long. V was pared by 1 base and J by 5 bases, with 11 bases between. Germline assignment: CDR1 KGHSH and CDR2 LQKENI. This CDR3 is CASSPLGAVTEAFF. For the CDR3, the DNA is TGTGCCAGCTCACCACTGGGGGCGGTAACTGAAGCTTTCTTT.

The chain links TRBV10-1 to TRBJ2-5; 7 bases align to TRBD1. V lost 3 bases, J lost 2 bases, and 3 bases stayed unmatched. The CDR3 covers 14 residues. Germline V gene sequence: CDR1 WNHNN, CDR2 SYGVQD (reference sequence). The CDR3 nucleotides read TGCGCCAGCAGTGAAGGGGACAGACAAGAGACCCAGTACTTC. The encoded protein is CASSEGDRQETQYF.

V is TRBV4-1 and J is TRBJ1-3; maybe TRBD1 (5 bases). Trimming removed 4 bases from V and 7 bases from J, with 8 bases in between. Germline CDR1 and CDR2: MGHRA and YSYEKL. This CDR3 spans 12 amino acids. The CDR3 DNA is TGCGCCAGCAGCCCATCAGGGAACACCATATATTTT. Translating gives CASSPSGNTIYF.

The chain has TRBV6-5 and TRBJ2-5, with D maybe TRBD2 (7 bases). Trimming took off 10 bases at V and 4 bases at J, with 16 bases between the two ends. The CDR3 length is 13 residues. CDR1 and CDR2 from the germline V gene are MNHEY and SVGAGI. This chain's CDR3 is CATGGHVGETQYF. For the CDR3, the DNA is TGTGCCACCGGGGGGCATGTGGGAGAGACCCAGTACTTC.

This chain joins TRBV9 and TRBJ2-4, with a weak D call TRBD1 (6 bases). The V and J ends lost 3 bases and 0 bases respectively, with 10 bases between them. The length of the CDR3 is 15 residues. Germline lookup yields CDR1 SGDLS and CDR2 YYNGEE. The CDR3 DNA sequence: TGTGCCAGCAGCGAGGACAGTCTAGCCAAAAACATTCAGTACTTC. It is translated as CASSEDSLAKNIQYF.

The chain has TRBV2 and TRBJ2-7; possibly TRBD2 for D (7 bases). V lost 5 bases, J lost 3 bases, and 11 bases lay in between. The CDR3 totals 13 residues. Per germline, CDR1 SNHLY and CDR2 FYNNEI. The CDR3 DNA reads as TGTGCCAGCAGTCGGGGAGGGGGCTACGAGCAGTACTTC. As protein: CASSRGGGYEQYF.

The chain uses TRBV15 and TRBJ2-1, with 7 bases aligning to TRBD2. This CDR3 has 16 amino acids. Germline values: CDR1 LNHNV, CDR2 YYDKDF (reference sequence). With 1 base clipped from V and 2 bases from J, the junction kept 5 bases outside the gene matches. Written as DNA, the CDR3 is TGTGCCACCAGCAGAGGTTCGCGGGGGACCTACAATGAGCAGTTCTTC. This sequence encodes CATSRGSRGTYNEQFF.

V is TRBV2 and J is TRBJ2-3; 11 bases map to TRBD2. After removal of 5 bases from V and 6 bases from J, the junction contained 10 bases not matched to a gene. The CDR3 consists of 16 residues. The V gene's germline CDR1 is SNHLY and CDR2 FYNNEI. As DNA, the CDR3 is TGTGCCAGCAGTTTACCCTTAGCGGGAGGGGGGGATACGCAGTATTTT. The encoded protein is CASSLPLAGGGDTQYF.

CDR3 DNA sequence: TGCGCCAGCAGCTTGGCCTGGACAGGGGCCGGGGCAGATACGCAGTATTTT. This codes for CASSLAWTGAGADTQYF. V gene TRBV5-1 combines with J gene TRBJ2-3; 9 bases match TRBD1. V shed 0 bases, J shed 4 bases, and the junction held 9 bases outside the gene matches. The CDR3 is 17 amino acids. Germline V lookup: CDR1 SGHRS, CDR2 YFSETQ.

About this clone itself: The junction shows a germline mismatch at one end, possibly a read error. This sequence joins TRBV13 and TRBJ2-1; 9 nucleotides align to TRBD1. The CDR3 is 16 amino acids. Per germline, CDR1 PRHDT and CDR2 FYEKMQ (reference sequence). CDR3 residues: CASSIGTGSSYNEQFF. In DNA, the CDR3 is TGTGCCAGCAGCATAGGGACAGGGAGCTCCTACAATGAGCAGTTCTTC.

The genes are TRBV6-5 and TRBJ2-7; the match to TRBD1 covers 9 bases. The CDR3 is 12 residues long. Unmatched junction bases numbered 3, after V lost 6 bases and J lost 6 bases. Germline V lookup: CDR1 MNHEY, CDR2 SVGAGI. This CDR3 is CASSLTGGEQYF. The CDR3 nucleotides read TGTGCCAGCAGCTTGACAGGGGGCGAGCAGTACTTC.

The J gene is TRBJ2-2, the V gene TRBV5-1, with TRBD2 matching 8 bases. The CDR3 has 15 residues. V shed 4 bases, J shed 7 bases, and the junction held 9 bases outside the gene matches. CDR1 and CDR2 from the germline V gene are SGHRS and YFSETQ. DNA for the CDR3: TGCGCCAGCAGCCCTTCTAGCGGGCGGGACGGGGAGCTGTTTTTT. It encodes CASSPSSGRDGELFF.

The chain links TRBV30 to TRBJ2-3; the match to TRBD2 covers 9 bases. The CDR3 loop spans 14 amino acids. J lost 5 bases, V lost 4 bases, and 7 bases had no gene match. The germline V gene encodes CDR1 GTSNPN and CDR2 SVGIG (reference sequence). CDR3 in DNA: TGTGCCTGGAATAGCGGGGGAAAGGTAGATACGCAGTATTTT. Its protein product is CAWNSGGKVDTQYF.